The source of this TCR beta chain is a study of T cell clonality in common variable immunodeficiency. At least ten counts were recorded for this clone. Clones were read by immunoSEQ multiplex PCR, and TCRdb kept only the in-frame ones, dropping some. In total the sample includes about 52,000 clones, none of them seen once. Material for sequencing was peripheral blood mononuclear cells. The sequence was obtained from a person between 18 and 75 years old in good health.

This CDR3 is CAWSAVAGYEQYF. The CDR3 bases that were read are TGTGCCTGGAGTGCGGTAGCGGGGTACGAG. The V call is TRBV30, the J call TRBJ2-7; 8 bases map to TRBD2. The read gets to within 3 residues of the CDR3 end, and the germline J gene fills in the rest. The CDR3 spans 13 residues. Germline values: CDR1 GTSNPN, CDR2 SVGIG (reference sequence). After removal of 1 base from V and 4 bases from J, the junction contained 3 bases not matched to a gene.